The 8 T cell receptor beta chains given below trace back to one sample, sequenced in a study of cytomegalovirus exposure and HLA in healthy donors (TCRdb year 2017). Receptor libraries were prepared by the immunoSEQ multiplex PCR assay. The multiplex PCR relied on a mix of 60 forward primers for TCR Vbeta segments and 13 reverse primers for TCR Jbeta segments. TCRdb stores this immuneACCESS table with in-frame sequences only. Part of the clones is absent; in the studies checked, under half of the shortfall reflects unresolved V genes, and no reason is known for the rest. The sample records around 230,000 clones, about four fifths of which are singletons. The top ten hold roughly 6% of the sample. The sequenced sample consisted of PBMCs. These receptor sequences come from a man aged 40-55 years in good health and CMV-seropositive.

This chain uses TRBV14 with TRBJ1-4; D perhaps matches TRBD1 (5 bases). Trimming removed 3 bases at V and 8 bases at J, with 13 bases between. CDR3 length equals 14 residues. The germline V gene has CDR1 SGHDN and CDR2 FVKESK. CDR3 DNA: TGTGCCAGCAGCCATGGGGGGATTGCGGAAAAACTGTTTTTT. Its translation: CASSHGGIAEKLFF.

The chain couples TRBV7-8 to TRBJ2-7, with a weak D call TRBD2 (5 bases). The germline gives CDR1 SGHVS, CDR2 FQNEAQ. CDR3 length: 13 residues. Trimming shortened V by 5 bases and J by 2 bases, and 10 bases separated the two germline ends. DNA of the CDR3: TGTGCCAGCAGCCGCGGAGGACCCTACGAGCAGTACGTC. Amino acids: CASSRGGPYEQYV.

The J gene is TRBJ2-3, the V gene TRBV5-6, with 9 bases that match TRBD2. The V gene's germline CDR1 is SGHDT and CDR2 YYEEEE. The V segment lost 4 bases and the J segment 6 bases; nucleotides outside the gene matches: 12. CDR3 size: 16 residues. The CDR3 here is CASSPLGAGGPDTQYF. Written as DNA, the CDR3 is TGTGCCAGCAGCCCGCTGGGTGCGGGAGGGCCTGATACGCAGTATTTT.

The CDR3 DNA reads TGTGCCAGCAGCGGTGGGACAGCTACATTCCCCTCTGGAAACACCATATATTTT. It codes for CASSGGTATFPSGNTIYF. This chain connects TRBV7-9 to TRBJ1-3; 7 bases align to TRBD1. V was clipped by 5 bases and J by 0 bases; unmatched bases: 13. CDR1 and CDR2 from the germline V gene are SEHNR and FQNEAQ (reference sequence). The CDR3 is 18 amino acids.

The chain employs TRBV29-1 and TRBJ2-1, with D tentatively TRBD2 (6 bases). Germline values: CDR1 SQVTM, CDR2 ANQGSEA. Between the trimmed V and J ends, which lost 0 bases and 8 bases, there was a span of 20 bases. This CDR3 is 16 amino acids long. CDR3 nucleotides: TGCAGCGTTGAAGATCCTCCGGACTCGCCGGGGGATGAGCAGTTCTTC. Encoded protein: CSVEDPPDSPGDEQFF.

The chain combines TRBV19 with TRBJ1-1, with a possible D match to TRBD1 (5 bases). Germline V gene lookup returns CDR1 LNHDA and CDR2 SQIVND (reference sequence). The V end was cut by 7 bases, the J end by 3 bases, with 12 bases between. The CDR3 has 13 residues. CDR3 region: CASTARGDTEAFF. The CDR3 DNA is TGTGCCAGTACCGCTCGGGGGGACACTGAAGCTTTCTTT.

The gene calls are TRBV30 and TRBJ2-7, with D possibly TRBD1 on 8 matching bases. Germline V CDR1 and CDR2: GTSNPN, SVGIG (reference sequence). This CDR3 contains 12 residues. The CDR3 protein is CARGTGGYEQYF. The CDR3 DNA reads TGTGCGCGGGGGACAGGAGGTTACGAGCAGTACTTC.

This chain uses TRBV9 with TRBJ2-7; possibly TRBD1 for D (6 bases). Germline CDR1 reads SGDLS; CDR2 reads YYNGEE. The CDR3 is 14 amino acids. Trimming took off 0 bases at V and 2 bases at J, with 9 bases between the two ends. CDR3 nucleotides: TGTGCCAGCAGCGTAGGGACAGACACCTACGAGCAGTACTTC. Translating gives CASSVGTDTYEQYF.